The following is a T cell receptor (beta chain) sequence with its context. Its antigen remains unknown. Only in-frame clones appear in the TCRdb table, and some are missing; sequencing was by immunoSEQ multiplex PCR. The sample holds about 150,000 clones; 92% are singletons and the top ten take approximately 1.4%. The data were obtained in a study of T cell responses to AZD1222 COVID-19 vaccine. This CDR3 has 17 amino acids. Trimming shortened V by 4 bases and J by 3 bases, and 19 bases separated the two germline ends. Germline CDR1 LGHDT, CDR2 YNNKEL (reference sequence). Study findings and constraints: The study identified only six AZD1222 recipients as seropositive at baseline. Clonal diversity was possibly underestimated, and white British individuals and females predominated among donors.

This receptor was obtained from an adult in good health. The rearrangement uses TRBV3-1 (or the pseudogene TRBV3-2) and TRBJ1-3; a weak D match, TRBD1 (5 bases). Here the sequenced sample was peripheral blood, taken on day 0 of AZD1222 vaccination. The CDR3 sequence: CASSRREGTNGGNTIYF. DNA for the CDR3: TGTGCCAGCAGCCGCCGGGAGGGGACTAACGGTGGAAACACCATATATTTT.